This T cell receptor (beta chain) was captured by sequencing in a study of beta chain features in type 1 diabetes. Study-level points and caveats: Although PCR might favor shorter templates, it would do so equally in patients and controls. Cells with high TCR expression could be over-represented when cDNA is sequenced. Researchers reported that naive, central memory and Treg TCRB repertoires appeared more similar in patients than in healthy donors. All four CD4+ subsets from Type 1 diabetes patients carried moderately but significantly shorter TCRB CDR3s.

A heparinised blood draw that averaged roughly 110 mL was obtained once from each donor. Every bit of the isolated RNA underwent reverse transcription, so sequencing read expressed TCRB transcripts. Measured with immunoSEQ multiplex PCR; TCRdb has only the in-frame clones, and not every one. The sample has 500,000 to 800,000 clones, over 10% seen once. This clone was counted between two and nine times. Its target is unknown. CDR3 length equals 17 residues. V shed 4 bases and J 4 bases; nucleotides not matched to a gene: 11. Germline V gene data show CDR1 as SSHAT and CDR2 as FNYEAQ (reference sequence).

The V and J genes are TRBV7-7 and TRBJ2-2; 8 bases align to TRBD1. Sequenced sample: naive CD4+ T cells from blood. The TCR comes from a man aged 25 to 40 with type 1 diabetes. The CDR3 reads CASSSLGTGLSTGELFF. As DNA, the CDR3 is TGTGCCAGCAGCTCCCTAGGGACAGGATTGAGCACCGGGGAGCTGTTTTTT.